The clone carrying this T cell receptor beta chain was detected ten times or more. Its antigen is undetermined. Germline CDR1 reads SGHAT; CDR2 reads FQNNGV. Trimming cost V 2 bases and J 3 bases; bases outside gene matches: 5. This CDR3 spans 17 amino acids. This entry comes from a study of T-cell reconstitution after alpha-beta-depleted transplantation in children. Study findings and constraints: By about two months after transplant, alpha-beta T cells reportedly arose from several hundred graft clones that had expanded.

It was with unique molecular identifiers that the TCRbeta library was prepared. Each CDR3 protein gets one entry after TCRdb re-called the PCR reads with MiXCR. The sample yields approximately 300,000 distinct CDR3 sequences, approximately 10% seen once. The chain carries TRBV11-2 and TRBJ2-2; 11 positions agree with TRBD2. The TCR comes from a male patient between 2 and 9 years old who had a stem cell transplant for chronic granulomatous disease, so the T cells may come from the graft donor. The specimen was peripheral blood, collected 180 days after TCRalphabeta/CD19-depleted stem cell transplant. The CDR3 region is CASSLFTSGSYTGELFF. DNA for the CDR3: TGTGCCAGCAGCTTATTTACTAGCGGGAGTTACACCGGGGAGCTGTTTTTT.